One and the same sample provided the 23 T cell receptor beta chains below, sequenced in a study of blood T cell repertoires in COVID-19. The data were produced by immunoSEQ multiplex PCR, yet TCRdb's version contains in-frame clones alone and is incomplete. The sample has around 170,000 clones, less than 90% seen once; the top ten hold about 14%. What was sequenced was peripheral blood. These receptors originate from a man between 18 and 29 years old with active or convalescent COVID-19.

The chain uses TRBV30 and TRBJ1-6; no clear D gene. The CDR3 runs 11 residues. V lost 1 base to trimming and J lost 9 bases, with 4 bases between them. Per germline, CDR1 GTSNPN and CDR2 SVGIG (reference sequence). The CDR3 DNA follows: TGTGCCTGGAGTGCTCCTTCACCCCTCCACTTT. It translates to CAWSAPSPLHF.

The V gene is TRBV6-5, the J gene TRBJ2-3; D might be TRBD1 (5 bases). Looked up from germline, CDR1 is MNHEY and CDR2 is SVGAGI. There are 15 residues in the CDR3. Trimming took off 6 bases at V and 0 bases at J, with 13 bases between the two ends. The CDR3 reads CASRPQVYSTDTQYF. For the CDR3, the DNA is TGTGCCAGCAGACCACAGGTCTATAGCACAGATACGCAGTATTTT.

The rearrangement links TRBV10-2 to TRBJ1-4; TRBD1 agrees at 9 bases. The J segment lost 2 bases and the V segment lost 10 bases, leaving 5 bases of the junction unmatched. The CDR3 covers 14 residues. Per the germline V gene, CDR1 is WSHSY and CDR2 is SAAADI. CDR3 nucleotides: TGCGCCACCTCCGGGACAGGGACTAATGAAAAACTGTTTTTT. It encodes CATSGTGTNEKLFF.

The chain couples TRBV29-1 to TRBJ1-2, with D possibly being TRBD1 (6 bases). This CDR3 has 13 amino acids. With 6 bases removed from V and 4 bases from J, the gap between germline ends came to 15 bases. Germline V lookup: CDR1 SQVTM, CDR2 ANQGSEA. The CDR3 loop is CSVDDRRLYGYTF. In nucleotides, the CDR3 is TGCAGCGTCGATGACAGGCGACTCTATGGCTACACCTTC.

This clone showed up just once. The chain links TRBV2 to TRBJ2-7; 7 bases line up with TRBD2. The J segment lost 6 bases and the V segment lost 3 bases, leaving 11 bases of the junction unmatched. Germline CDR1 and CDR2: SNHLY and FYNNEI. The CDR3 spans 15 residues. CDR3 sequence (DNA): TGTGCCAGCAGTGATGAACGGGGGGTGAGTCTCGAGCAGTACTTC. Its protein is CASSDERGVSLEQYF.

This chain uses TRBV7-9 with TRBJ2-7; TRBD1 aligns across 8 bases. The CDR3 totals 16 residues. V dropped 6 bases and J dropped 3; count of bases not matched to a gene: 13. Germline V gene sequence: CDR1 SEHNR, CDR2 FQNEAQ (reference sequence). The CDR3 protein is CASSSRPGQEFYEQYF. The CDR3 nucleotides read TGTGCCAGCAGTTCGAGGCCGGGACAGGAATTCTACGAGCAGTACTTC.

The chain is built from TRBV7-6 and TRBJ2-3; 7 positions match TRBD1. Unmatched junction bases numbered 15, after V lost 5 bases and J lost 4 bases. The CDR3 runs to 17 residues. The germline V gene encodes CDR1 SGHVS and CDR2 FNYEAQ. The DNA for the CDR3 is TGTGCCAGCAGCCGAACGACAGGGACAGTTGTCGCAGATACGCAGTATTTT. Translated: CASSRTTGTVVADTQYF.

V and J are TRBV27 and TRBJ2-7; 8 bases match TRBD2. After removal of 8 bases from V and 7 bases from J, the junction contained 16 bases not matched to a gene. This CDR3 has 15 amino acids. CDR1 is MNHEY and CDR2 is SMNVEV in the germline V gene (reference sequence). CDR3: CASGKSGSRVGEQYF. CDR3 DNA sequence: TGTGCCAGCGGTAAAAGCGGGAGTAGGGTTGGAGAGCAGTACTTC.

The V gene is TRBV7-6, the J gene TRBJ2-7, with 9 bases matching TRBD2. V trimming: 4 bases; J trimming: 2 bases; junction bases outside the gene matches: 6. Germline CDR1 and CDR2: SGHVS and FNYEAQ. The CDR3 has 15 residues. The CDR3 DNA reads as TGTGCCAGCAGCTCACCAGCGGGAGGCGCCTACGAGCAGTACTTC. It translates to CASSSPAGGAYEQYF.

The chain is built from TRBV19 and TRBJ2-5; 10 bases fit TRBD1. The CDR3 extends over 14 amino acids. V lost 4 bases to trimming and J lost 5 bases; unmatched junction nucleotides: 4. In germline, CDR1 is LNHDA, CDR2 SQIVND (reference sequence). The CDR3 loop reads CASSRDRGTETQYF. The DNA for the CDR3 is TGTGCCAGTAGTAGGGACAGGGGAACGGAGACCCAGTACTTC.

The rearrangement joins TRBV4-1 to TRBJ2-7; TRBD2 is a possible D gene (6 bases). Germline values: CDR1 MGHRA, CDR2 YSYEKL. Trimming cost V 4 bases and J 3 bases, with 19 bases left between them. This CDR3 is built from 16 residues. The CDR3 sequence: CASSPVAEGAYYEQYF. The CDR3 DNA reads TGCGCCAGCAGCCCCGTGGCGGAGGGAGCCTACTACGAGCAGTACTTC.

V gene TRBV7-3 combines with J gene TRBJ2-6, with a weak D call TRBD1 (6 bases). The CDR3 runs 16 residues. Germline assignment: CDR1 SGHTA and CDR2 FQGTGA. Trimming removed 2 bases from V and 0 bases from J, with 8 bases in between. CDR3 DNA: TGTGCCAGCAGCTTAGGGGGCGCCTCTGGGGCCAACGTCCTGACTTTC. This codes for CASSLGGASGANVLTF.

This CDR3 reads CASSQDYVKRGTRVYEQYF. CDR3 in DNA: TGCGCCAGCAGCCAAGATTACGTAAAGAGAGGGACTAGGGTCTACGAGCAGTACTTC. The V call is TRBV4-3, the J call TRBJ2-7, with TRBD2 matching over 8 bases. The CDR3 is 19 residues long. Germline V lookup: CDR1 LGHNA, CDR2 YSLEER. V lost 0 bases to trimming and J lost 3 bases; unmatched junction nucleotides: 16.

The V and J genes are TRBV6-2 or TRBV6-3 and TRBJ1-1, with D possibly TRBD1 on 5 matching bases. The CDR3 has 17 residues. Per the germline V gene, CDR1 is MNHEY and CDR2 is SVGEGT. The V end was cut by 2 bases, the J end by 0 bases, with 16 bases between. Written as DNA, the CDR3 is TGTGCCAGCAGTTACGTGGCAGGGAGGGGTATGAACACTGAAGCTTTCTTT. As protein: CASSYVAGRGMNTEAFF.

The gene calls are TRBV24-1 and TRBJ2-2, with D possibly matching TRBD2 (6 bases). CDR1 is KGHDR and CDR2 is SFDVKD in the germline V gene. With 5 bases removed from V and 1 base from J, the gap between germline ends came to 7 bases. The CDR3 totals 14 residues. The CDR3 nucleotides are TGTGCCACCAGTGGGCGGGGGAACACCGGGGAGCTGTTTTTT. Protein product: CATSGRGNTGELFF.

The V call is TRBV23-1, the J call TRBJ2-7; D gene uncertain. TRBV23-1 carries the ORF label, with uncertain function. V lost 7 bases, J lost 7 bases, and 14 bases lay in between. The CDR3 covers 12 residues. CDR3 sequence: CASKPIVEEQYF. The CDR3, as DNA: TGCGCCAGCAAACCTATAGTGGAGGAGCAGTACTTC.

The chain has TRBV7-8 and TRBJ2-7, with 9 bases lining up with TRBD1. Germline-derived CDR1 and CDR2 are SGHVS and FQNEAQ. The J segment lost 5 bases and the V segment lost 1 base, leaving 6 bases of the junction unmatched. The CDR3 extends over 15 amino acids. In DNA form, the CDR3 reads TGTGCCAGCAGCTTAGTGGGACAGGGAGGACACGAGCAGTACTTC. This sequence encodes CASSLVGQGGHEQYF.

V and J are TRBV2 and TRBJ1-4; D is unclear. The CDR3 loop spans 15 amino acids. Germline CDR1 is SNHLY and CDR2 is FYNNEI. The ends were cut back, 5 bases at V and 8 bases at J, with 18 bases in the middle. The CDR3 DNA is TGTGCCAGCAGTCCTGCTCTTGGCAAAGCGGAAAAACTGTTTTTT. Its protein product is CASSPALGKAEKLFF.

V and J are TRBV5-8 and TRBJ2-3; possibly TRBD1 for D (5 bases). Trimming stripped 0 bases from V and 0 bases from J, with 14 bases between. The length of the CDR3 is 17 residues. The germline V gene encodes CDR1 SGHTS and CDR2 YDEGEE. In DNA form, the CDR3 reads TGTGCCAGCAGCTTGGGAATCCTGACAGCTAGCACAGATACGCAGTATTTT. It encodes CASSLGILTASTDTQYF.

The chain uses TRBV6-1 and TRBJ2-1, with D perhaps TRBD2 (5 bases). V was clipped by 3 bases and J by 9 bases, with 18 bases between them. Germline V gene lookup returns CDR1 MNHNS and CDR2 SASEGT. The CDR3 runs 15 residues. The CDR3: CASSDRGPLGGEQFF. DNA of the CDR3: TGTGCCAGCAGTGACCGCGGGCCCCTCGGAGGTGAGCAGTTCTTC.

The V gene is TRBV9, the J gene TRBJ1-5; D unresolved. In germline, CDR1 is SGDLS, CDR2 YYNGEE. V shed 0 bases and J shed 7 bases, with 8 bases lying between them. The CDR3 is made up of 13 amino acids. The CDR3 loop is CASSVGSEQPQHF. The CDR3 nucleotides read TGTGCCAGCAGCGTAGGTTCGGAGCAGCCCCAGCATTTT.

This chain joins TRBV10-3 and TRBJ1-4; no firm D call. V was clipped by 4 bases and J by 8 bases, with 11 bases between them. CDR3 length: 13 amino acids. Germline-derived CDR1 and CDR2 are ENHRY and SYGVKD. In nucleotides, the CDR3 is TGTGCCATCAGTGGGACTTATCAGGAAAAACTGTTTTTT. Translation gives CAISGTYQEKLFF.

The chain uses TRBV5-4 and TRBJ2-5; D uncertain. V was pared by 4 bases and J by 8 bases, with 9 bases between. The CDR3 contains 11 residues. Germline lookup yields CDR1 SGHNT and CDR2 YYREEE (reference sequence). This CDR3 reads CASSSASTQYF. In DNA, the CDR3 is TGTGCCAGCAGCAGTGCAAGCACCCAGTACTTC.